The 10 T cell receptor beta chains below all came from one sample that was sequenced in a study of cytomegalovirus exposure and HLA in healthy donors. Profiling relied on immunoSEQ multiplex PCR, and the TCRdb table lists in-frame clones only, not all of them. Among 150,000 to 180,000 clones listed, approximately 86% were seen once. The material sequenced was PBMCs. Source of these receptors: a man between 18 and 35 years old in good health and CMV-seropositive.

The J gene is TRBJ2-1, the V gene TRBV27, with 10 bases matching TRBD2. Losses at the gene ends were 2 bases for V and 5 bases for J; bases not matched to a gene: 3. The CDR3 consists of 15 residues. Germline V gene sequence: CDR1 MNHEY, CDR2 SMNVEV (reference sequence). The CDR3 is CASSLTSGDHNEQFF. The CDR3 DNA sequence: TGTGCCAGCAGTTTAACTAGCGGGGACCACAATGAGCAGTTCTTC.

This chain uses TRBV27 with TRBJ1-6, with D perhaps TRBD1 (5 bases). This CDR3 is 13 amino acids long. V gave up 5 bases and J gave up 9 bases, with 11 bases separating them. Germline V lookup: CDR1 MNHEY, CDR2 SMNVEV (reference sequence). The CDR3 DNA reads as TGTGCCAGCAGTCAGCAGGGTTCTTCACCCCTCCACTTT. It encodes CASSQQGSSPLHF.

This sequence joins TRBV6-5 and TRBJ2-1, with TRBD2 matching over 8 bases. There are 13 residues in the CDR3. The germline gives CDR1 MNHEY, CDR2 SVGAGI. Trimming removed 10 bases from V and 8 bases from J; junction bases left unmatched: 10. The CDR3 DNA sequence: TGTGCCACCGCCCAGCGGGGGAGGGATGAGCAGTTCTTC. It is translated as CATAQRGRDEQFF.

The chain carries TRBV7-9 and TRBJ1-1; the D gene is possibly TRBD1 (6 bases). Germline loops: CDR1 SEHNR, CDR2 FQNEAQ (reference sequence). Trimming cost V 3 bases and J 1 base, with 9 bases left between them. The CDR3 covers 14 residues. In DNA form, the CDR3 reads TGTGCCAGCAGCTTCTTACAGGGGAACACTGAAGCTTTCTTT. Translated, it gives CASSFLQGNTEAFF. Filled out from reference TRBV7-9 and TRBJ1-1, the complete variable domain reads DTGVSQNPRHKITKRGQNVTFRCDPISEHNRLYWYRQTLGQGPEFLTYFQNEAQLEKSRLLSDRFSAERPKGSFSTLEIQRTEQGDSAMYLCASSFLQGNTEAFFGQGTRLTVV.

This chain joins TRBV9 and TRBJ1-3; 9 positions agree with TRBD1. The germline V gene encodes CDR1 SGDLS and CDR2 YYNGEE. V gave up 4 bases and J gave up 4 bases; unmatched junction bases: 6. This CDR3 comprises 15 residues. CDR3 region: CASSPRTGAGNTIYF. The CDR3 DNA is TGTGCCAGCAGCCCCAGGACAGGGGCCGGAAACACCATATATTTT.

The CDR3 sequence: CASFRASSRAFF. The CDR3 DNA follows: TGTGCCAGCTTCAGGGCCTCTTCCCGTGCTTTCTTT. The J gene is TRBJ1-1, the V gene TRBV2; D is perhaps TRBD1 (5 bases). V was trimmed by 8 bases and J by 11 bases, leaving 18 bases between them. Germline CDR1 is SNHLY and CDR2 is FYNNEI. The CDR3 loop spans 12 amino acids.

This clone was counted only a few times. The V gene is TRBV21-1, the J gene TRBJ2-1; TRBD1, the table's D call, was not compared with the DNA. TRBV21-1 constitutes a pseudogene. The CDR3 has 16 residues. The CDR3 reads CASSNIGQGGDNEQFF. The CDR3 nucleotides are TGTGCCAGCAGCAATATTGGACAGGGAGGAGACAATGAGCAGTTCTTC.

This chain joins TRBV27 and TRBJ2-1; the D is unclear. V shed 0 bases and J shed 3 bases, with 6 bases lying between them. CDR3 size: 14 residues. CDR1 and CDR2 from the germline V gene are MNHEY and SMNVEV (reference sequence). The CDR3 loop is CASSLSYGYNEQFF. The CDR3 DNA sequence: TGTGCCAGCAGTTTATCTTACGGCTACAATGAGCAGTTCTTC.

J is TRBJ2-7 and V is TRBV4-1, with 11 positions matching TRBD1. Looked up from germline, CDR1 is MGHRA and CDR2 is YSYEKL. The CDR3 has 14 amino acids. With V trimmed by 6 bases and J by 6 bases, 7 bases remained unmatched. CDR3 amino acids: CASRPPGQGGEQYF. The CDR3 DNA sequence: TGCGCCAGCAGGCCTCCGGGACAGGGGGGCGAGCAGTACTTC.

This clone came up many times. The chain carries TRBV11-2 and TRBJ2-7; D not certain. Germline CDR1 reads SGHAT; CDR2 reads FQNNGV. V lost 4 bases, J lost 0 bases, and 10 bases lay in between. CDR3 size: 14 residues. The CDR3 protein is CASSSPSGSYEQYF. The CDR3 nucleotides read TGTGCCAGCAGCTCCCCCTCAGGCTCCTACGAGCAGTACTTC.